Shown below are 14 T cell receptor beta chains from a single sample sequenced in a study of cytomegalovirus exposure and HLA in healthy donors. Primers included in the PCR were 60 Vbeta and 13 Jbeta primers. This table comes from immunoSEQ multiplex PCR, and its TCRdb copy is limited to in-frame clones, with some not included. Of some 70,000 clones in the sample, 75% to 80% were seen once. Sequencing was performed on PBMCs. All receptors come from a man between 18 and 29 years old in good health and CMV-seropositive.

The count of this clone is one. The chain joins TRBV14 to TRBJ2-7; weak D call: TRBD2 (5 bases). This CDR3 is 15 amino acids long. Looked up from germline, CDR1 is SGHDN and CDR2 is FVKESK. Trimming took 0 bases from V and 1 from J, leaving 10 bases between them. This chain's CDR3 is CASSQEYGISYEQYF. The CDR3 DNA sequence: TGTGCCAGCAGCCAAGAATACGGGATTTCCTACGAGCAGTACTTC.

This chain joins TRBV6-6 and TRBJ2-1; TRBD1 matches 8 bases. V dropped 4 bases and J dropped 9; count of bases not matched to a gene: 2. Germline V CDR1 and CDR2: MNHNY, SVGAGI (reference sequence). This CDR3 is built from 12 residues. CDR3 bases: TGTGCCAGCAGTTCAACAGGGGGTGAGCAGTTCTTC. Translation gives CASSSTGGEQFF.

This chain joins TRBV9 and TRBJ2-6, with TRBD1 identical over 7 bases. The CDR3 runs to 15 residues. Germline V lookup: CDR1 SGDLS, CDR2 YYNGEE. Losses at the gene ends were 1 base for V and 2 bases for J; bases not matched to a gene: 0. The CDR3 DNA is TGTGCCAGCAGCGTAACAGGGGCTGGGGCCAACGTCCTGACTTTC. Translating gives CASSVTGAGANVLTF.

V gene TRBV6-1 combines with J gene TRBJ2-7, with 10 bases identical to TRBD1. V lost 10 bases to trimming and J lost 3 bases; unmatched junction nucleotides: 9. The CDR3 loop spans 14 amino acids. The germline V gene has CDR1 MNHNS and CDR2 SASEGT. The CDR3 is CATLIRDRGYEQYF. For the CDR3, the DNA is TGTGCCACCTTGATCCGGGACAGGGGCTACGAGCAGTACTTC.

This chain links TRBV13 with TRBJ1-1; possible D gene TRBD1, 6 bases. V was cut by 8 bases and J by 4 bases, with 11 bases left in between. The germline gives CDR1 PRHDT, CDR2 FYEKMQ (reference sequence). This CDR3 has 12 amino acids. The CDR3 loop is CASATGGTEAFF. The DNA for the CDR3 is TGTGCCAGCGCGACAGGAGGCACTGAAGCTTTCTTT.

Of note for this clone: The same CDR3 also results from other DNA sequences found in this sample. The rearrangement links TRBV30 to TRBJ1-2, with 7 positions matching TRBD1. Germline V gene data show CDR1 as GTSNPN and CDR2 as SVGIG (reference sequence). V lost 3 bases and J lost 4; bases outside the gene matches: 5. CDR3 length equals 13 residues. In nucleotides, the CDR3 is TGTGCCTGGAGCCGGGACAGACCCTATGGCTACACCTTC. Amino acid sequence: CAWSRDRPYGYTF.

The V call is TRBV30, the J call TRBJ2-7, with D hard to call. The CDR3 is 12 residues long. The V gene lost 0 bases and the J gene lost 3 bases, with 6 bases spanning the gap. Germline CDR1 and CDR2: GTSNPN and SVGIG (reference sequence). CDR3 residues: CAWSVLSYEQYF. The CDR3 DNA reads TGTGCCTGGAGTGTACTAAGCTACGAGCAGTACTTC.

The chain joins TRBV28 to TRBJ1-5; TRBD1 is a possible D gene (5 bases). The germline gives CDR1 MDHEN, CDR2 SYDVKM. The V and J ends lost 7 bases and 3 bases respectively, with 16 bases between them. This CDR3 has 15 residues. The CDR3 DNA follows: TGTGCCAGCACCATCGCTACAGGTCCCAATCAGCCCCAGCATTTT. It codes for CASTIATGPNQPQHF.

The chain employs TRBV6-1 and TRBJ2-7; possible D gene TRBD1, 5 bases. V shed 3 bases and J shed 5 bases, with 14 bases lying between them. This CDR3 region has 14 residues. Germline V gene lookup returns CDR1 MNHNS and CDR2 SASEGT. This CDR3 is CASSDDSLANEQYF. CDR3 DNA: TGTGCCAGCAGTGACGACAGTTTAGCCAACGAGCAGTACTTC.

The CDR3 is CSVEVGGLGGSYNEQFF. CDR3 nucleotides: TGCAGCGTTGAAGTGGGGGGATTGGGGGGCTCCTACAATGAGCAGTTCTTC. The chain links TRBV29-1 to TRBJ2-1; tentative D call: TRBD2 (6 bases). The CDR3 covers 17 residues. V was clipped by 1 base and J by 0 bases, with 16 bases between them. The germline V gene has CDR1 SQVTM and CDR2 ANQGSEA.

This clone was found a few times. The chain employs TRBV30 and TRBJ2-7, with 7 bases lining up with TRBD2. Germline V lookup: CDR1 GTSNPN, CDR2 SVGIG (reference sequence). Losses at the gene ends were 3 bases for V and 3 bases for J; bases not matched to a gene: 5. The CDR3 runs to 13 residues. CDR3 protein: CAWRPLADYEQYF. Here the CDR3 DNA reads TGTGCCTGGAGACCCCTAGCGGACTACGAGCAGTACTTC. The whole variable domain, filled in from reference TRBV30 and TRBJ2-7, reads SQTIHQWPATLVQPVGSPLSLECTVEGTSNPNLYWYRQAAGRGLQLLFYSVGIGQISSEVPQNLSASRPQDRQFILSSKKLLLSDSGFYLCAWRPLADYEQYFGPGTRLTVT.

The rearrangement uses TRBV2 and TRBJ2-5; 7 nucleotides align to TRBD2. CDR1 and CDR2 (germline): SNHLY, FYNNEI. Germline trimming cut 6 bases from V and 5 bases from J; bases unmatched to any gene: 9. This CDR3 is built from 14 residues. The CDR3 DNA sequence: TGTGCCAGCAGGAAAACTAGCGTTAACGAGACCCAGTACTTC. Encoded protein: CASRKTSVNETQYF.

The chain couples TRBV7-8 to TRBJ1-5, with TRBD1 identical over 10 bases. The CDR3 has 15 amino acids. The junction had 7 bases not matched to a gene; V was cut back by 6 bases and J by 5 bases. Germline V CDR1 and CDR2: SGHVS, FQNEAQ. In nucleotides, the CDR3 is TGTGCCAGCAGACGACAGGGGGCGGGGGATCAGCCCCAGCATTTT. Encoded protein: CASRRQGAGDQPQHF.

This clone was found a few times. The chain combines TRBV7-9 with TRBJ2-7; D remains ambiguous. With 1 base removed from V and 3 bases from J, the gap between germline ends came to 4 bases. Germline lookup yields CDR1 SEHNR and CDR2 FQNEAQ (reference sequence). The CDR3 runs 12 residues. The CDR3, as DNA: TGTGCCAGCAGCTTAGGAGACTACGAGCAGTACTTC. Translating it yields CASSLGDYEQYF. The variable domain in full, with the rest retrieved from reference TRBV7-9 and TRBJ2-7, is DTGVSQNPRHKITKRGQNVTFRCDPISEHNRLYWYRQTLGQGPEFLTYFQNEAQLEKSRLLSDRFSAERPKGSFSTLEIQRTEQGDSAMYLCASSLGDYEQYFGPGTRLTVT.